Listed below are T cell receptor beta chains from one sample, sequenced in a study of T cells expressing NK-cell markers. TCRdb processed the 5' RACE reads again and assigns one entry to each CDR3 protein, with no DNA. Its table lists hundreds of thousands of distinct CDR3 sequences. Sequences were obtained from blood T cells: a sorted CD56 or NKG2C T cell subset, CD4+ or CD8+ T cells, or bulk PBMC T cells (not recorded which). Source of these receptors: a woman aged 18-69 years in good health. The CDR3 runs from the conserved cysteine through the conserved F or W.

J | V | CDR3
TRBJ2-7 | TRBV6-1 | CASSRTGNSYEQYF
TRBJ2-2 | TRBV5-1 | CASKARTGNTGELFF
TRBJ1-6 | TRBV7-9 | CASSSGTDNSPLHF
TRBJ2-2 | TRBV4-1 | CASSQELGKHGELFF
TRBJ2-3 | TRBV12-3/TRBV12-4 | CASIPPGGTDTQYF
TRBJ2-3 | TRBV20-1 | CSAGSDGTSGSPLKLNTQYF
TRBJ2-7 | TRBV7-9 | CASSATGDSYEQYF
TRBJ1-5 | TRBV12-3/TRBV12-4 | CASTPLGAHQPQHF
TRBJ2-7 | TRBV4-2 | CASSPDGNYEQYF
TRBJ1-4 | TRBV24-1 | CATQHPGEEKLFF
TRBJ2-5 | TRBV5-1 | CASSRDFAQETQYF
TRBJ1-4 | TRBV28 | CASSLKRVFEKLFF